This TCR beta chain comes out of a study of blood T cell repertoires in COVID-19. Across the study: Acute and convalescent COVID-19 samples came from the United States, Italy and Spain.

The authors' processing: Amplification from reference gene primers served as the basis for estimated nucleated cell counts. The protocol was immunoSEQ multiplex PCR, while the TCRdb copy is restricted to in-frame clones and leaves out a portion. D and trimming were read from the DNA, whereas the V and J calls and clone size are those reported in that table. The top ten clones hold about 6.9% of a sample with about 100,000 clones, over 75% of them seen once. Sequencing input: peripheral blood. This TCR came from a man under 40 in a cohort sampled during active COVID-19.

CDR3 residues: CASSEGGGGGQKLFF. Written as DNA, the CDR3 is TGTGCCAGCAGTGAAGGGGGTGGCGGCGGGCAAAAACTGTTTTTT. The chain uses TRBV2 and TRBJ1-4; no reliable D call. Trimming took 1 base from V and 9 from J, leaving 15 bases between them. The CDR3 spans 15 residues. The germline CDR1 and CDR2 sequences are SNHLY and FYNNEI.